This T cell receptor beta chain originates from a study of T cells in Graves' hyperthyroidism and ophthalmopathy. Study-level points and caveats: Most clonotypes expanded in thyroid above 0.001 were likewise present in blood.

Germline V CDR1 and CDR2: SQVTM, ANQGSEA. The CDR3 extends over 12 amino acids. V shed 7 bases and J shed 8 bases, with 15 bases lying between them. Template material for amplifying TCR beta CDR3 regions consisted of RNA transcripts. RT-PCR in the first round (using the HTBI primer set) targeted the TCR CDR3. TCRdb re-analysed the multiplex PCR reads in MiXCR, keeping a single row per CDR3 protein. Of more than 550,000 distinct CDR3 sequences in the sample, over 40% were seen once. Concerning this clonotype itself: Its target is unknown.

Uncontrolled infection, other autoimmune disease, pregnancy and lactation each barred patients from inclusion. The chain recombines TRBV29-1 with TRBJ1-3; no clear D gene. The TCR sequence derives from an adult man with Graves' disease, either hyperthyroidism or ophthalmopathy (not recorded which). Sequenced input: peripheral blood or thyroid tissue (not recorded which). DNA for the CDR3: TGCAGCGCCCGAGCGGCCTGGGACACCATATATTTT. Protein: CSARAAWDTIYF.